One and the same sample provided the 31 T cell receptor beta chains below, sequenced in a study of T-cell reconstitution after alpha-beta-depleted transplantation in children. Construction of the TCRbeta library involved unique molecular identifiers. TCRdb used MiXCR to reprocess the PCR reads, holding one entry per CDR3 protein. The table has about 1,000,000 distinct CDR3 sequences, 25% to 30% seen once. Here the sequenced sample was PBMCs, mostly from graft donor cells, taken 360 days after TCRalphabeta/CD19-depleted stem cell transplant. The receptor set was obtained from a boy under two years old who had a stem cell transplant for SCID, so the T cells may come from the graft donor.

The genes are TRBV3-1 and TRBJ2-1; 12 nucleotides agree with TRBD2. Germline V lookup: CDR1 LGHDT, CDR2 YNNKEL (reference sequence). The junction had 13 bases not matched to a gene; V was cut back by 0 bases and J by 10 bases. This CDR3 contains 18 residues. The CDR3 DNA reads as TGTGCCAGCAGCCAAGATCGCGGACTAGCGGGGACGTTAAGCGAGCAGTTCTTC. This encodes CASSQDRGLAGTLSEQFF.

This clonotype was observed a single time. The chain combines TRBV6-5 with TRBJ2-2, with D maybe TRBD1 (5 bases). V dropped 2 bases and J dropped 1 base, with 11 bases sitting between them. The CDR3 extends over 16 amino acids. Looked up from germline, CDR1 is MNHEY and CDR2 is SVGAGI. The CDR3 sequence: CASSYGARLNTGELFF. The CDR3 nucleotides are TGTGCCAGCAGTTACGGGGCTAGATTGAACACCGGGGAGCTGTTTTTT.

This clonotype was observed a handful of times. The chain has TRBV20-1 and TRBJ2-5; 10 bases agree with TRBD2. V trimming: 7 bases; J trimming: 2 bases; junction bases outside the gene matches: 10. CDR1 and CDR2 (germline): DFQATT, SNEGSKA (reference sequence). The CDR3 spans 15 residues. CDR3 region: CSVSGGPRGQETQYF. The CDR3 bases are TGCAGTGTTAGCGGGGGGCCAAGGGGGCAAGAGACCCAGTACTTC.

This clonotype was found a few times. The chain combines TRBV6-1 with TRBJ1-2, with TRBD1 matching 9 bases. The junction had 6 bases not matched to a gene; V was cut back by 6 bases and J by 4 bases. CDR3 length: 14 residues. Germline V CDR1 and CDR2: MNHNS, SASEGT. This CDR3 is CASRRDRDGYGYTF. The CDR3 DNA is TGTGCCAGCAGAAGGGACAGGGACGGCTATGGCTACACCTTC.

The CDR3 loop reads CASRGDDYYHNEQFF. In DNA, the CDR3 is TGTGCCAGCAGGGGAGACGACTACTATCACAATGAGCAGTTCTTC. V usage is TRBV2 and J usage is TRBJ2-1; D might be TRBD2 (5 bases). The germline V gene encodes CDR1 SNHLY and CDR2 FYNNEI. The ends were cut back, 6 bases at V and 5 bases at J, with 17 bases in the middle. This CDR3 is 15 amino acids long.

The J gene is TRBJ2-2, the V gene TRBV28; D ambiguous. CDR3 length: 11 amino acids. V was trimmed by 7 bases and J by 6 bases, leaving 6 bases between them. Germline V gene data show CDR1 as MDHEN and CDR2 as SYDVKM. Written as DNA, the CDR3 is TGTGCCAGCAAAGTGGCCGGGGAGCTGTTTTTT. Translation gives CASKVAGELFF.

The V gene is TRBV5-6, the J gene TRBJ2-1; 8 bases agree with TRBD2. From germline, CDR1 is SGHDT and CDR2 YYEEEE. This CDR3 comprises 14 residues. V lost 9 bases and J lost 4; bases outside the gene matches: 9. CDR3 sequence: CATSRAGGYNEQFF. In DNA form, the CDR3 reads TGTGCCACCTCCCGGGCGGGGGGTTACAATGAGCAGTTCTTC.

This rearrangement joins TRBV29-1 to TRBJ2-5; 8 bases agree with TRBD1. V shed 6 bases and J 5 bases; nucleotides not matched to a gene: 8. Germline V gives CDR1 SQVTM, CDR2 ANQGSEA. The CDR3 totals 13 residues. CDR3: CSVQGQARETQYF. CDR3 bases: TGCAGCGTCCAGGGACAGGCTCGGGAGACCCAGTACTTC.

The chain couples TRBV20-1 to TRBJ2-7, with 10 bases that match TRBD1. CDR1 is DFQATT, CDR2 SNEGSKA, per germline (reference sequence). The CDR3 covers 17 residues. J gave up 0 bases and V 0 bases, and 8 bases lay outside the gene matches. The CDR3 reads CSARDGTGVLDSYEQYF. As DNA, the CDR3 is TGCAGTGCTAGAGACGGGACAGGGGTCCTTGACTCCTACGAGCAGTACTTC.

This clonotype showed up just a few times. The chain recombines TRBV2 with TRBJ2-7, with TRBD2 identical over 8 bases. V shed 6 bases and J 3 bases; nucleotides not matched to a gene: 7. There are 14 residues in the CDR3. Germline assignment: CDR1 SNHLY and CDR2 FYNNEI. In nucleotides, the CDR3 is TGTGCCAGCAGGACCGGACTAGCCTACTACGAGCAGTACTTC. It translates to CASRTGLAYYEQYF.

The chain couples TRBV11-2 to TRBJ2-3; 14 positions match TRBD2. The germline CDR1 and CDR2 sequences are SGHAT and FQNNGV. J was trimmed by 6 bases and V by 10 bases; bases with no gene match: 6. The CDR3 contains 14 residues. The CDR3 sequence is CATTSGGAGDTQYF. Written as DNA, the CDR3 is TGTGCCACGACTAGCGGGGGGGCAGGGGATACGCAGTATTTT.

A few counts support this clonotype. CDR3 in DNA: TGTGCCAGCAGCCAATGGGGACAGCCGAACACCGGGGAGCTGTTTTTT. As protein: CASSQWGQPNTGELFF. The chain uses TRBV5-6 and TRBJ2-2, with TRBD1 matching 7 bases. The CDR3 covers 16 residues. CDR1 and CDR2 (germline): SGHDT, YYEEEE. J was trimmed by 0 bases and V by 4 bases; bases with no gene match: 6.

This clonotype was counted between two and nine times. CDR3 sequence (DNA): TGCAGTGCTCTGATTTTCGAGCGGGGGGGCACAGATACGCAGTATTTT. This sequence encodes CSALIFERGGTDTQYF. The V call is TRBV20-1, the J call TRBJ2-3; 9 positions agree with TRBD2. The CDR3 has 16 amino acids. The ends lost 5 bases at V and 1 base at J; junction bases unmatched: 10. Germline CDR1 and CDR2: DFQATT and SNEGSKA (reference sequence).

The chain has TRBV29-1 and TRBJ2-4, with D perhaps TRBD2 (6 bases). In germline, CDR1 is SQVTM, CDR2 ANQGSEA. The CDR3 extends over 12 amino acids. V lost 4 bases and J lost 6, with 10 bases in between. CDR3 region: CSVVNGRNIQYF. CDR3 bases: TGCAGCGTTGTGAACGGGAGAAACATTCAGTACTTC.

This rearrangement joins TRBV18 to TRBJ1-1; a possible D gene is TRBD1 (5 bases). V lost 3 bases and J lost 3, with 17 bases in between. Germline lookup yields CDR1 KGHSH and CDR2 LQKENI. This CDR3 has 16 amino acids. The CDR3 region is CASSPLPGSGYTEAFF. CDR3 in DNA: TGTGCCAGCTCACCCCTCCCAGGGTCGGGTTACACTGAAGCTTTCTTT.

The V call is TRBV7-6, the J call TRBJ1-6; 8 positions match TRBD1. Germline CDR1 reads SGHVS; CDR2 reads FNYEAQ. The V segment lost 3 bases and the J segment 14 bases; nucleotides outside the gene matches: 15. The length of the CDR3 is 16 residues. The CDR3 sequence is CASSLEQGGPNSALHF. CDR3 coding DNA: TGTGCCAGCAGCTTGGAACAGGGGGGACCTAATTCGGCCCTCCACTTT.

The CDR3 protein is CASSSPLGGHSESFTYEQYF. In DNA, the CDR3 is TGTGCCAGCAGCTCACCTCTCGGGGGACACAGCGAATCCTTTACCTACGAGCAGTACTTC. This chain links TRBV11-1 with TRBJ2-7; D is tentatively TRBD1 or TRBD2 (6 bases each). CDR1 SGHAT and CDR2 FQDESV come from the germline V gene (reference sequence). The V gene lost 4 bases and the J gene lost 2 bases, with 30 bases spanning the gap. This CDR3 comprises 20 residues.

The V call is TRBV30, the J call TRBJ2-7; D is uncertain. CDR3 length equals 11 residues. V lost 1 base, J lost 6 bases, and 7 bases lay in between. Per germline, CDR1 GTSNPN and CDR2 SVGIG (reference sequence). The CDR3 DNA reads TGTGCCTGGAGTGGAGTCGGCGAGCAGTACTTC. Translation: CAWSGVGEQYF.

A few counts support this clonotype. This chain's CDR3 is CSAGLLQETQYF. The CDR3 nucleotides read TGCAGTGCCGGACTGTTACAAGAGACCCAGTACTTC. The gene calls are TRBV20-1 and TRBJ2-5, with D perhaps matching TRBD2 (5 bases). The V and J ends lost 6 bases and 2 bases respectively, with 10 bases between them. Germline V gene sequence: CDR1 DFQATT, CDR2 SNEGSKA (reference sequence). This CDR3 is built from 12 residues.

The chain is built from TRBV10-3 and TRBJ2-2; D unclear. The length of the CDR3 is 16 residues. Trimming removed 0 bases from V and 3 bases from J, with 11 bases in between. CDR1 is ENHRY and CDR2 is SYGVKD in the germline V gene. CDR3 in amino acids: CAISESGRQYTGELFF. For the CDR3, the DNA is TGTGCCATCAGTGAGTCGGGAAGGCAATACACCGGGGAGCTGTTTTTT.

This clonotype was found a few times. The chain is built from TRBV5-1 and TRBJ1-2, with D possibly being TRBD1 (5 bases). The germline V and J ends were trimmed by 1 base and 4 bases, with 11 bases remaining between them. From germline, CDR1 is SGHRS and CDR2 YFSETQ. The CDR3 covers 14 residues. CDR3: CASSLSGDFYGYTF. The CDR3 DNA follows: TGCGCCAGCAGCTTGAGTGGGGACTTCTATGGCTACACCTTC.

This clonotype was observed a few times. This chain joins TRBV10-3 and TRBJ2-2; 7 bases align to TRBD1. After removal of 9 bases from V and 0 bases from J, the junction contained 4 bases not matched to a gene. Looked up from germline, CDR1 is ENHRY and CDR2 is SYGVKD. The CDR3 length is 14 residues. The CDR3 spells CAMRQGANTGELFF. CDR3 sequence (DNA): TGTGCCATGCGCCAGGGGGCGAACACCGGGGAGCTGTTTTTT.

The chain couples TRBV6-4 to TRBJ2-3; 9 positions agree with TRBD1. V shed 0 bases and J 3 bases; nucleotides not matched to a gene: 4. This CDR3 comprises 16 residues. Germline CDR1 reads MRHNA; CDR2 reads SNTAGT. For the CDR3, the DNA is TGTGCCAGCAGTGACTCCTACAGGGGGCGGACAGATACGCAGTATTTT. It codes for CASSDSYRGRTDTQYF.

This chain uses TRBV4-3 with TRBJ2-3; no firm D call. CDR1 is LGHNA and CDR2 is YSLEER in the germline V gene. V was pared by 0 bases and J by 2 bases, with 6 bases between. The CDR3 runs 14 residues. The CDR3 reads CASSQDTYTDTQYF. In DNA form, the CDR3 reads TGCGCCAGCAGCCAAGACACCTACACAGATACGCAGTATTTT.

This clonotype came up a few times. The rearrangement joins TRBV27 to TRBJ2-3; weak D call: TRBD2 (5 bases). Germline-derived CDR1 and CDR2 are MNHEY and SMNVEV (reference sequence). The CDR3 is made up of 17 amino acids. V lost 4 bases to trimming and J lost 0 bases, with 17 bases between them. CDR3 sequence: CASSSDGAVASTDTQYF. The CDR3 DNA is TGTGCCAGCAGTTCAGACGGAGCGGTCGCTAGCACAGATACGCAGTATTTT.

The chain uses TRBV6-1 and TRBJ2-7; D ambiguous. The CDR3 covers 12 residues. V gave up 6 bases and J gave up 2 bases, with 8 bases separating them. CDR1 and CDR2 (germline): MNHNS, SASEGT. CDR3 nucleotide sequence: TGTGCCAGCAGACTTAGGCCCTACGAGCAGTACTTC. Translating gives CASRLRPYEQYF.

This clonotype was seen a handful of times. The chain has TRBV12-3 or TRBV12-4 and TRBJ2-1, with D uncertain. V was pared by 4 bases and J by 5 bases, with 6 bases between. The CDR3 spans 12 residues. The CDR3 sequence: CASSSRDNEQFF. CDR3 nucleotides: TGTGCCAGCAGTTCCAGAGACAATGAGCAGTTCTTC.

The chain combines TRBV20-1 with TRBJ2-7; D might be TRBD1 or TRBD2, each matching 5 bases. Germline V gene data show CDR1 as DFQATT and CDR2 as SNEGSKA (reference sequence). Trimming left V 2 bases short and J 0 bases short, with 14 bases between. CDR3 length: 15 amino acids. The CDR3 coding sequence is TGCAGTGCTAGAAAGTTTTTGGGACGCTCCTACGAGCAGTACTTC. Residues: CSARKFLGRSYEQYF.

Concerning this clonotype itself: With a much larger clone just one base away, this may be a read error. The chain joins TRBV29-1 to TRBJ2-3; no clear D gene. CDR3 length: 13 amino acids. The ends were cut back, 6 bases at V and 1 base at J, with 11 bases in the middle. Looked up from germline, CDR1 is SQVTM and CDR2 is ANQGSEA. Written as DNA, the CDR3 is TGCAGCGTCCGACTGGATCGCACAGATACGCAGTATTTT. Amino acid sequence: CSVRLDRTDTQYF.

The V gene is TRBV18, the J gene TRBJ2-2, with 8 nucleotides matching TRBD1. With 1 base clipped from V and 5 bases from J, the junction kept 6 bases outside the gene matches. The CDR3 covers 16 residues. Germline CDR1 KGHSH, CDR2 LQKENI. DNA for the CDR3: TGTGCCAGCTCACCACGGCAGGGGGCGATTACCGGGGAGCTGTTTTTT. As protein: CASSPRQGAITGELFF.

The gene calls are TRBV4-1 and TRBJ1-4, with 7 nucleotides matching TRBD1. The V segment lost 2 bases and the J segment 4 bases; nucleotides outside the gene matches: 13. Per the germline V gene, CDR1 is MGHRA and CDR2 is YSYEKL. CDR3 length: 18 residues. CDR3 amino acids: CASSQRGTATVLNEKLFF. The CDR3 DNA reads TGCGCCAGCAGCCAACGCGGGACAGCAACCGTTCTTAATGAAAAACTGTTTTTT.